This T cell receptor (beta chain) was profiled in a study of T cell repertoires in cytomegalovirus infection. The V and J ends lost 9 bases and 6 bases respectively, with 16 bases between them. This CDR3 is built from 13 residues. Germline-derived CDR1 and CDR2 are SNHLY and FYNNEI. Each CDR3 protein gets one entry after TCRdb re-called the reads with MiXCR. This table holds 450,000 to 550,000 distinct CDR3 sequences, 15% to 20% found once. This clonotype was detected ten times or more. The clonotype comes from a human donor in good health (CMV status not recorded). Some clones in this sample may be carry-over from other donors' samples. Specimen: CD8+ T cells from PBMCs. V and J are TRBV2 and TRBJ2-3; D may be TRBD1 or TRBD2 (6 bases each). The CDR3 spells CARFRGPGDTQYF. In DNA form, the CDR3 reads TGTGCCAGATTCCGGGGGCCGGGCGATACGCAGTATTTT.